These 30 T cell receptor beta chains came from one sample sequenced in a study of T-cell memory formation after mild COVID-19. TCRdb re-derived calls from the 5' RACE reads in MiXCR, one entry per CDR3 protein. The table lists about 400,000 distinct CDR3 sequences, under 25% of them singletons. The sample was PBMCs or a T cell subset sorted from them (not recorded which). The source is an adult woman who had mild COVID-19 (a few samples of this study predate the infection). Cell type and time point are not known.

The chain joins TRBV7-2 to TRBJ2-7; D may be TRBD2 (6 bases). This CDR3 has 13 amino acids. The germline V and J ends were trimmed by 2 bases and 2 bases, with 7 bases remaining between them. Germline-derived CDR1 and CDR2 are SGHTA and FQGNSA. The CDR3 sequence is CASSLIAAYEQYF. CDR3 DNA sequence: TGTGCCAGCAGCTTAATAGCGGCCTACGAGCAGTACTTC.

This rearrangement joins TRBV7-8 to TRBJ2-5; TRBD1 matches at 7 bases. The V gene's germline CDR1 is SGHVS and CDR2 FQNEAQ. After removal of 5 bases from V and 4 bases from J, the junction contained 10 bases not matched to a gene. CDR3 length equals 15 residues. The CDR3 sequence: CASSPGGQSGETQYF. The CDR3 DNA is TGTGCCAGCAGCCCAGGGGGACAGTCGGGAGAGACCCAGTACTTC.

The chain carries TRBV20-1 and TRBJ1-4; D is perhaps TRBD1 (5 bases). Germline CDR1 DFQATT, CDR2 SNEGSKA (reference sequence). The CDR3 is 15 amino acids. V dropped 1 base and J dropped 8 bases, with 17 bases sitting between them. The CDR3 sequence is CSARAEGRGVEKLFF. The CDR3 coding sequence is TGCAGTGCTAGAGCAGAAGGGCGGGGGGTAGAAAAACTGTTTTTT.

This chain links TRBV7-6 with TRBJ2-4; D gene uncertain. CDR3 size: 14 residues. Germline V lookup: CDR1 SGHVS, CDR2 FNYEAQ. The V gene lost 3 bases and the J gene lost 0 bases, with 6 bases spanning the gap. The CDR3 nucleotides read TGTGCCAGCAGCTTCCCGCTAGCCAAAAACATTCAGTACTTC. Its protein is CASSFPLAKNIQYF. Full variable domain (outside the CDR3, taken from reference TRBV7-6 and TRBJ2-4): GAGVSQSPRYKVTKRGQDVALRCDPISGHVSLYWYRQALGQGPEFLTYFNYEAQQDKSGLPNDRFSAERPEGSISTLTIQRTEQRDSAMYRCASSFPLAKNIQYFGAGTRLSVL.

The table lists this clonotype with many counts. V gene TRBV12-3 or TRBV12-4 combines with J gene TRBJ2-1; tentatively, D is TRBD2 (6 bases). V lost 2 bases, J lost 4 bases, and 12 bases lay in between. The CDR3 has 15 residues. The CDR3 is CASSLSAGLYNEQFF. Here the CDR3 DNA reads TGTGCCAGCAGTTTATCTGCGGGGTTATACAATGAGCAGTTCTTC.

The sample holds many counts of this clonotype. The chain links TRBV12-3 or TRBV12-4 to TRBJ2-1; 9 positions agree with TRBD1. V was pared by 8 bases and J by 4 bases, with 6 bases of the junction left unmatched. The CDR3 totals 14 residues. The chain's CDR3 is CASAPGQGYNEQFF. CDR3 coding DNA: TGTGCCAGCGCGCCGGGACAGGGTTACAATGAGCAGTTCTTC.

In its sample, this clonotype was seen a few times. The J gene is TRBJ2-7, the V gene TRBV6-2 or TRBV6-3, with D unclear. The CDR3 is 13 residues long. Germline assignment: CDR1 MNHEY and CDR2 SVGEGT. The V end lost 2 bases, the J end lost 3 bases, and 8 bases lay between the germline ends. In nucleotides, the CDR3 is TGTGCCAGCAGTTACGCGCAGAACTACGAGCAGTACTTC. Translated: CASSYAQNYEQYF.

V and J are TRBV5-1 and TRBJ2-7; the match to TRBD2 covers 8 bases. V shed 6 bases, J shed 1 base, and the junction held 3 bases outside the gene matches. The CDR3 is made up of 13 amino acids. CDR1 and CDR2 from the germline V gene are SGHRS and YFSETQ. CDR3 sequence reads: CASKLAVSYEQYF. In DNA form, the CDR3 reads TGCGCCAGCAAACTAGCGGTATCCTACGAGCAGTACTTC.

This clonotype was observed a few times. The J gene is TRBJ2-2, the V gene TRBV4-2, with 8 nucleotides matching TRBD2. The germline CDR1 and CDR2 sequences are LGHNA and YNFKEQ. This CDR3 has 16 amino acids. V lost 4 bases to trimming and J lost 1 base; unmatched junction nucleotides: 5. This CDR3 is CASSPPAGVNTGELFF. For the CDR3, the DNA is TGTGCCAGCAGCCCCCCAGCGGGAGTGAACACCGGGGAGCTGTTTTTT.

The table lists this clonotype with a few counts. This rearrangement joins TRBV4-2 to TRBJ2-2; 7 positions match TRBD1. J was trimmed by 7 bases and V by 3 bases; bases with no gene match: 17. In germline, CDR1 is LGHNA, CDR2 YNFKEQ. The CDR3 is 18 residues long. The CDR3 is CASSHPDDRVGAYGELFF. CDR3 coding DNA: TGTGCCAGCAGCCATCCAGACGACAGGGTGGGGGCGTACGGGGAGCTGTTTTTT.

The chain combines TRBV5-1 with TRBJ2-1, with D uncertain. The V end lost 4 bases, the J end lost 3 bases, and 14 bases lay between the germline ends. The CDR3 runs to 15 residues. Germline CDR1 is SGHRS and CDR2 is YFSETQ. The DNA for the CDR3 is TGCGCCAGCAGCGAGGCTAGTTGGAGCTACAATGAGCAGTTCTTC. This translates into CASSEASWSYNEQFF.

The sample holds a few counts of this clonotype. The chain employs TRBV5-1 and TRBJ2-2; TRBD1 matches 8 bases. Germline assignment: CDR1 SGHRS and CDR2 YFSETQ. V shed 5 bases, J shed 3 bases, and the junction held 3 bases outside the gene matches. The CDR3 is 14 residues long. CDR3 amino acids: CASSGQGHTGELFF. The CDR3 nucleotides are TGCGCCAGCAGTGGACAGGGACACACCGGGGAGCTGTTTTTT.

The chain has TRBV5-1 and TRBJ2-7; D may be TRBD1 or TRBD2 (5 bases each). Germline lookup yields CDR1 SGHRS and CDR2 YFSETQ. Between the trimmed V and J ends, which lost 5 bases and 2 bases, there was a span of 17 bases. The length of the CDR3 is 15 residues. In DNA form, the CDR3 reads TGCGCCAGCAGAAGACGGGGCCCCGGAACCTACGAGCAGTACTTC. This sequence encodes CASRRRGPGTYEQYF. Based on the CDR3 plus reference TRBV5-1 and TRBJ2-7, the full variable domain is KAGVTQTPRYLIKTRGQQVTLSCSPISGHRSVSWYQQTPGQGLQFLFEYFSETQRNKGNFPGRFSGRQFSNSRSEMNVSTLELGDSALYLCASRRRGPGTYEQYFGPGTRLTVT.

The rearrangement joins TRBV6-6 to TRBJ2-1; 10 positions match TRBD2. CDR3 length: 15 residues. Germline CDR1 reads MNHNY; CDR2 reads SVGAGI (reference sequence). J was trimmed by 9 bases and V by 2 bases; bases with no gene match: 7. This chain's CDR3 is CASSYGLAVRREQFF. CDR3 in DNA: TGTGCCAGCAGTTACGGACTAGCGGTGCGCCGTGAGCAGTTCTTC.

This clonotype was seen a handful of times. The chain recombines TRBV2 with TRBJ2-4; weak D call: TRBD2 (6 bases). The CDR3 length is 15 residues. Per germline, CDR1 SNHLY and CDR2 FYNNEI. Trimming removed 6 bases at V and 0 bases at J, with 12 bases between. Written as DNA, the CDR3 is TGTGCCAGCAGCGGGAGAGCGATAGCCAAAAACATTCAGTACTTC. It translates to CASSGRAIAKNIQYF.

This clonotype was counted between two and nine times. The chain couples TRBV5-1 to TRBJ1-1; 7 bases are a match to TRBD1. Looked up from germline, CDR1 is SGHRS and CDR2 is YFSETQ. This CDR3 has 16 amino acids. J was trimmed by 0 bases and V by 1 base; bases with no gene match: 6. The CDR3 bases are TGCGCCAGCAGCTTGTCCGGGGGACAGATGAACACTGAAGCTTTCTTT. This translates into CASSLSGGQMNTEAFF. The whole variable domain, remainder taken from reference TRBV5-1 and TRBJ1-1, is KAGVTQTPRYLIKTRGQQVTLSCSPISGHRSVSWYQQTPGQGLQFLFEYFSETQRNKGNFPGRFSGRQFSNSRSEMNVSTLELGDSALYLCASSLSGGQMNTEAFFGQGTRLTVV.

The CDR3 is CASRSGQANYGYTF. The CDR3 DNA is TGCGCCAGCAGATCAGGACAAGCTAACTATGGCTACACCTTC. The chain is built from TRBV5-1 and TRBJ1-2, with D possibly matching TRBD1 (5 bases). There are 14 residues in the CDR3. Trimming removed 5 bases from V and 0 bases from J, with 11 bases in between. The germline CDR1 and CDR2 sequences are SGHRS and YFSETQ. Full variable domain (missing parts from reference TRBV5-1 and TRBJ1-2): KAGVTQTPRYLIKTRGQQVTLSCSPISGHRSVSWYQQTPGQGLQFLFEYFSETQRNKGNFPGRFSGRQFSNSRSEMNVSTLELGDSALYLCASRSGQANYGYTFGSGTRLTVV.

The CDR3 loop is CASRRLTDTQYF. For the CDR3, the DNA is TGTGCCAGTCGTAGGCTCACAGATACGCAGTATTTT. V and J are TRBV27 and TRBJ2-3; D call uncertain. Deletions cut 9 bases from V and 2 bases from J, with 9 bases between. Germline CDR1 reads MNHEY; CDR2 reads SMNVEV (reference sequence). The CDR3 spans 12 residues.

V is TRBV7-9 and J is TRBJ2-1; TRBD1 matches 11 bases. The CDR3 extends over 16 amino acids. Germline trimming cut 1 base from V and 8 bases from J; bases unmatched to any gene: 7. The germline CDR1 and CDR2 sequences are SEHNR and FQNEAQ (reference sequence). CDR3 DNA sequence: TGTGCCAGCAGCTTAGGTGGGACAGGGGGTCGCTATGAGCAGTTCTTC. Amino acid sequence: CASSLGGTGGRYEQFF.

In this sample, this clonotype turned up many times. CDR3 in DNA: TGTGCCAGCAGGCCACCGGGACAGAACACCGGGGAGCTGTTTTTT. Its translation is CASRPPGQNTGELFF. The chain links TRBV6-5 to TRBJ2-2; a weak D match, TRBD1 (6 bases). CDR1 is MNHEY, CDR2 SVGAGI, per germline. V dropped 6 bases and J dropped 1 base, with 12 bases sitting between them. The CDR3 sequence is 15 residues long.

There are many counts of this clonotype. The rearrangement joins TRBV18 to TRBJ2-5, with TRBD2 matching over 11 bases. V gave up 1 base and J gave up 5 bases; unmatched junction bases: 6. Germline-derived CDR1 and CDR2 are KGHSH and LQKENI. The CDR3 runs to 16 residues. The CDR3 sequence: CASSPQGLAGRETQYF. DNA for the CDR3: TGTGCCAGCTCACCACAAGGACTAGCGGGTCGGGAGACCCAGTACTTC.

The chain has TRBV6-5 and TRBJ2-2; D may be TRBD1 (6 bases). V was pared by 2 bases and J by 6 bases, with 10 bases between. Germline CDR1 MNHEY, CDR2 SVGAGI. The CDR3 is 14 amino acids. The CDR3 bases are TGTGCCAGCAGTTACCGGACAGTAGCCGGGGAGCTGTTTTTT. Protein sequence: CASSYRTVAGELFF.

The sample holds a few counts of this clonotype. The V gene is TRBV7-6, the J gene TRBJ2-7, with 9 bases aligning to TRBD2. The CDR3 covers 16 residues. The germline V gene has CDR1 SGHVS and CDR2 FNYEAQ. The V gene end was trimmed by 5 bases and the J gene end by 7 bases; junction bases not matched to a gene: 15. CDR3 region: CASSPLAGRSSWEQYF. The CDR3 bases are TGTGCCAGCAGCCCTCTAGCGGGGAGGTCGTCGTGGGAGCAGTACTTC.

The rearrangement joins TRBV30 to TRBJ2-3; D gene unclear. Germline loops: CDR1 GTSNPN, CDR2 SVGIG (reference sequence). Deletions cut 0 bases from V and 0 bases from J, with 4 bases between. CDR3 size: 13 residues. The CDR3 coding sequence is TGTGCCTGGAGTGTAGGGAGCACAGATACGCAGTATTTT. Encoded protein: CAWSVGSTDTQYF.

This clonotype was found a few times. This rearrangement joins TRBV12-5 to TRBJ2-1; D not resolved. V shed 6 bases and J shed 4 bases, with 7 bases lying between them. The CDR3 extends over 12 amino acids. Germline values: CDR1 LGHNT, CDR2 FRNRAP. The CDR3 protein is CASGRQYNEQFF. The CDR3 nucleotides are TGTGCTAGTGGCCGCCAGTACAATGAGCAGTTCTTC.

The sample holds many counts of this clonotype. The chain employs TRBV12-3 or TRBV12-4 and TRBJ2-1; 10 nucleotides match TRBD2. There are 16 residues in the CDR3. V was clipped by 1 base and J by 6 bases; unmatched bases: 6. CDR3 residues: CASSLDTLAGVNEQFF. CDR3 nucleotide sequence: TGTGCCAGCAGTTTAGATACCCTAGCGGGAGTCAATGAGCAGTTCTTC.

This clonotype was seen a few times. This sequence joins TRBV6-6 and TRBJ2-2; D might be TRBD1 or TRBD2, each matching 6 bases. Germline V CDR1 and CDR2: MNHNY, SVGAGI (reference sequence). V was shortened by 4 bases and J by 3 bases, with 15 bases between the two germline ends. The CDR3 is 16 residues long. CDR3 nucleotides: TGTGCCAGCAGTTCCTTACAGGGACTTTACACCGGGGAGCTGTTTTTT. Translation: CASSSLQGLYTGELFF.

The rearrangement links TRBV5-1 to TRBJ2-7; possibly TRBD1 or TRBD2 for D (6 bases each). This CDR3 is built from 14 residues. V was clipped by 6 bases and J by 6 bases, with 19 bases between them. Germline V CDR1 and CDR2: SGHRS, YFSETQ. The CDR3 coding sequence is TGCGCCAGCACCACGGGGTCAGAGGGGGGCGAGCAGTACTTC. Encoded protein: CASTTGSEGGEQYF.

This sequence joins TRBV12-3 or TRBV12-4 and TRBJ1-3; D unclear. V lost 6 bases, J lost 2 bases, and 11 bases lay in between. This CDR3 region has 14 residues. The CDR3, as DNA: TGTGCCAGCAGGACCACCTCAGCTGGAAACACCATATATTTT. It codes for CASRTTSAGNTIYF.

The CDR3 here is CASSQTGGDNQPQHF. CDR3 nucleotides: TGTGCCAGCAGTCAGACAGGGGGGGACAATCAGCCCCAGCATTTT. The rearrangement uses TRBV12-3 or TRBV12-4 and TRBJ1-5, with TRBD1 matching over 9 bases. The junction had 5 bases not matched to a gene; V was cut back by 5 bases and J by 3 bases. The CDR3 has 15 amino acids.